Detailed here is one T cell receptor beta chain. Germline trimming cut 5 bases from V and 2 bases from J; bases unmatched to any gene: 7. The length of the CDR3 is 16 residues. Looked up from germline, CDR1 is MNHNS and CDR2 is SASEGT. The data belong to a study of T-cell reconstitution after alpha-beta-depleted transplantation in children. The TCRbeta library incorporated unique molecular identifiers. Using its own MiXCR run on the PCR reads, TCRdb lists one record per CDR3 protein. Of some 390,000 distinct CDR3 sequences listed, around 20% are singletons. Sequencing used PBMCs from the stem cell graft donor, obtained from the stem cell graft. This receptor was identified in a human donor who donated a stem cell graft to a child with acute myeloid leukemia. The chain recombines TRBV6-1 with TRBJ2-1, with 9 bases matching TRBD2. The CDR3 nucleotides read TGTGCCAGCAGTCCGCCCCTAGCGGGGCCCTACAATGAGCAGTTCTTC. It translates to CASSPPLAGPYNEQFF.